The TCR beta chain described here comes from a study of T cells expressing NK-cell markers. Regarding the study as a whole: It remained uncertain whether the expanded NKG2C+ T cell clones were specific for HCMV antigens. Researchers report these clonotypes also headed the CD3+CD56-NKG2C+ fraction in several donors. In several donors, dominant CD3+CD56+NKG2C+ clonotypes ranked among the top 10 CD8+ clonotypes.

The CDR3 spans 17 residues. 5'RACE template switching built TCR beta cDNA with unique molecular identifiers. Using the 5' RACE reads, TCRdb records one entry per CDR3 protein without DNA. The listing contains a few hundred thousand distinct CDR3 sequences. About this clonotype itself: Its target is unknown.

This clonotype was sampled from a man aged 18 to 69 in good health. Sequencing was carried out using blood T cells: a sorted CD56 or NKG2C T cell subset, CD4+ or CD8+ T cells, or bulk PBMC T cells (not recorded which). The chain has TRBV12-3 or TRBV12-4 and TRBJ2-5; TCRdb reports TRBD1, a call that lacks DNA to check it against. This chain's CDR3 is CASSLGGQGKVRETQYF.